The 19 T cell receptor beta chains given below trace back to one sample, sequenced in a study of shared clonotypes between healthy human individuals. The assay was immunoSEQ multiplex PCR, and TCRdb's table has in-frame clones only and misses some. The sample contains some 500,000 clones, 90% to 97% of which appear only once. Source material: naive CD4+ T cells sorted from blood. As to subset: CD45RA+ positively selected. The receptors come from a woman aged 30 to 39 in good health.

The genes are TRBV11-2 and TRBJ2-5; 7 bases are shared with TRBD2. The germline gives CDR1 SGHAT, CDR2 FQNNGV. Trimming removed 5 bases from V and 7 bases from J; junction bases left unmatched: 1. The CDR3 length is 11 residues. The CDR3: CASSTGGTQYF. CDR3 nucleotides: TGTGCCAGCAGCACGGGGGGGACCCAGTACTTC.

J is TRBJ1-2 and V is TRBV4-2; weak D call: TRBD1 (5 bases). Germline V gene lookup returns CDR1 LGHNA and CDR2 YNFKEQ. V shed 0 bases and J shed 4 bases, with 15 bases lying between them. The CDR3 extends over 16 amino acids. The CDR3 DNA is TGTGCCAGCAGCCAAGAGGGGGTCTGGCTCGGCTATGGCTACACCTTC. Its protein is CASSQEGVWLGYGYTF.

The chain links TRBV7-9 to TRBJ2-2; D gene ambiguous. CDR1 and CDR2 from the germline V gene are SEHNR and FQNEAQ (reference sequence). The CDR3 runs 12 residues. V gave up 3 bases and J gave up 4 bases, with 3 bases separating them. The CDR3 coding sequence is TGTGCCAGCAGCTTCAGCACCGGGGAGCTGTTTTTT. Protein: CASSFSTGELFF.

This clone was picked up one time. The gene calls are TRBV5-1 and TRBJ2-1, with D perhaps TRBD1 (6 bases). Germline V CDR1 and CDR2: SGHRS, YFSETQ. The CDR3 length is 14 residues. The V and J ends lost 0 bases and 3 bases respectively, with 7 bases between them. The CDR3 loop is CASSLGTVYNEQFF. The CDR3 nucleotides are TGCGCCAGCAGCTTGGGGACAGTCTACAATGAGCAGTTCTTC.

The rearrangement joins TRBV7-2 to TRBJ2-3; the D is unclear. The CDR3 spans 13 residues. The ends were cut back, 6 bases at V and 0 bases at J, with 7 bases in the middle. The germline gives CDR1 SGHTA, CDR2 FQGNSA. The CDR3 is CASRTHSTDTQYF. The CDR3 DNA follows: TGTGCCAGCAGGACCCATAGCACAGATACGCAGTATTTT.

This chain connects TRBV21-1 to TRBJ2-7; the table's D call TRBD2 went unverified against the DNA. TRBV21-1 is a documented pseudogene. The CDR3 has 16 residues. As DNA, the CDR3 is TGTGCCAGCAGCACCTGTATAGCGGGAGGGACCTACGAGCAGTACTTC. It specifies CASSTCIAGGTYEQYF.

The chain joins TRBV5-1 to TRBJ2-7; D is uncertain. Germline V gene sequence: CDR1 SGHRS, CDR2 YFSETQ. The CDR3 sequence is 11 residues long. V dropped 1 base and J dropped 3 bases, with 2 bases sitting between them. The CDR3 reads CASSLHYEQYF. The CDR3 nucleotides read TGCGCCAGCAGCTTGCACTACGAGCAGTACTTC.

V gene TRBV6-1 combines with J gene TRBJ1-2; 11 nucleotides line up with TRBD1. CDR1 MNHNS and CDR2 SASEGT come from the germline V gene. The length of the CDR3 is 15 residues. With V trimmed by 6 bases and J by 4 bases, 7 bases remained unmatched. The CDR3 region is CASRPGQGATYGYTF. The CDR3 DNA reads TGTGCCAGCAGGCCCGGACAGGGGGCCACCTATGGCTACACCTTC.

In DNA, the CDR3 is TGTGCCATCAGTGAGTATGGACAGGGAAACGAAAAACTGTTTTTT. This codes for CAISEYGQGNEKLFF. The rearrangement uses TRBV10-3 and TRBJ1-4; 8 nucleotides line up with TRBD1. The CDR3 runs to 15 residues. V was clipped by 1 base and J by 8 bases; unmatched bases: 6. CDR1 is ENHRY and CDR2 is SYGVKD in the germline V gene.

The genes are TRBV28 and TRBJ1-5, with 11 bases lining up with TRBD1. There are 16 residues in the CDR3. V shed 3 bases and J 2 bases; nucleotides not matched to a gene: 3. Germline V CDR1 and CDR2: MDHEN, SYDVKM. The CDR3 loop is CASSFLGQGGNQPQHF. In DNA, the CDR3 is TGTGCCAGCAGTTTCCTGGGACAGGGGGGCAATCAGCCCCAGCATTTT. The full variable domain, in which reference TRBV28 and TRBJ1-5 provide the parts outside the CDR3, is DVKVTQSSRYLVKRTGEKVFLECVQDMDHENMFWYRQDPGLGLRLIYFSYDVKMKEKGDIPEGYSVSREKKERFSLILESASTNQTSMYLCASSFLGQGGNQPQHFGDGTRLSIL.

The chain combines TRBV11-2 with TRBJ2-1, with a weak D call TRBD2 (5 bases). With 5 bases removed from V and 6 bases from J, the gap between germline ends came to 14 bases. CDR1 is SGHAT, CDR2 FQNNGV, per germline. This CDR3 is 14 amino acids long. The CDR3 DNA is TGTGCCAGCAGCACTAGTAGGGATTTCAATGAGCAGTTCTTC. This translates into CASSTSRDFNEQFF.

The chain employs TRBV13 and TRBJ2-3, with D possibly matching TRBD2 (5 bases). CDR1 is PRHDT, CDR2 FYEKMQ, per germline (reference sequence). V lost 5 bases to trimming and J lost 4 bases, with 13 bases between them. The CDR3 runs 14 residues. The CDR3 protein is CASSLDLGADTQYF. CDR3 sequence (DNA): TGTGCCAGCAGCCTAGACTTGGGAGCAGATACGCAGTATTTT.

The chain uses TRBV5-6 and TRBJ2-1; D not resolved. V was clipped by 4 bases and J by 4 bases, with 12 bases between them. Germline lookup yields CDR1 SGHDT and CDR2 YYEEEE. The CDR3 is 14 residues long. CDR3 coding DNA: TGTGCCAGCAGCGGCAGGCGACTTTACAATGAGCAGTTCTTC. Encoded protein: CASSGRRLYNEQFF. The whole variable domain, remainder taken from reference TRBV5-6 and TRBJ2-1, is DAGVTQSPTHLIKTRGQQVTLRCSPKSGHDTVSWYQQALGQGPQFIFQYYEEEERQRGNFPDRFSGHQFPNYSSELNVNALLLGDSALYLCASSGRRLYNEQFFGPGTRLTVL.

The CDR3 DNA sequence: TGTGCCAGCAGCCAAGATCCAGCGGGATACAATGAGCAGTTCTTC. Translated: CASSQDPAGYNEQFF. V and J are TRBV4-2 and TRBJ2-1, with TRBD2 identical over 7 bases. Germline trimming cut 0 bases from V and 4 bases from J; bases unmatched to any gene: 3. The germline CDR1 and CDR2 sequences are LGHNA and YNFKEQ. The CDR3 runs 15 residues.

The chain recombines TRBV12-2 with TRBJ2-5; TRBD1, the table's D call, was not compared with the DNA. TRBV12-2 is reported as a pseudogene. The CDR3 covers 19 residues. The CDR3: CASRLEGPEYRKRQETQYF. The CDR3 region has the DNA TGTGCAAGTCGCTTAGAAGGTCCGGAGTACAGGAAAAGACAAGAGACCCAGTACTTC.

The V and J genes are TRBV5-1 and TRBJ2-1, with 8 nucleotides matching TRBD1. V lost 5 bases and J lost 5; bases outside the gene matches: 3. Germline values: CDR1 SGHRS, CDR2 YFSETQ. This CDR3 comprises 13 residues. The CDR3: CASSSTGDNEQFF. The DNA for the CDR3 is TGCGCCAGCAGTTCGACAGGGGACAATGAGCAGTTCTTC.

V and J are TRBV5-1 and TRBJ2-5; 8 positions agree with TRBD1. The V and J ends lost 4 bases and 5 bases, in that order; junction bases with no gene match: 7. This CDR3 region has 14 residues. Germline CDR1 is SGHRS and CDR2 is YFSETQ. CDR3 residues: CASSPGQGWETQYF. In nucleotides, the CDR3 is TGCGCCAGCAGCCCAGGACAGGGCTGGGAGACCCAGTACTTC.

The rearrangement links TRBV7-9 to TRBJ2-7; 13 bases are a match to TRBD2. Germline V gene sequence: CDR1 SEHNR, CDR2 FQNEAQ (reference sequence). After removal of 5 bases from V and 0 bases from J, the junction contained 4 bases not matched to a gene. The CDR3 has 16 amino acids. CDR3 DNA: TGTGCCAGCAGCCCAGGACTAGCGGGAGCCTCCTACGAGCAGTACTTC. It translates to CASSPGLAGASYEQYF.

This clone was picked up one time. The rearrangement uses TRBV15 and TRBJ2-3, with 12 bases lining up with TRBD2. The junction had 4 bases not matched to a gene; V was cut back by 5 bases and J by 1 base. The CDR3 is made up of 16 amino acids. Germline-derived CDR1 and CDR2 are LNHNV and YYDKDF (reference sequence). The CDR3 DNA follows: TGTGCCACCAGCCAACGACTAGCGGGAGGCACAGATACGCAGTATTTT. Residues: CATSQRLAGGTDTQYF.